The 24 T cell receptor beta chains given below trace back to one sample, sequenced in a study of blood T cell repertoires in COVID-19 (TCRdb year 2020). The library was built by means of the immunoSEQ multiplex PCR assay. TCRdb took over this immuneACCESS table, retaining in-frame rearrangements with V and J assigned. Such tables are incomplete; in checked studies, under half of the missing clones stem from an unresolved V gene, and the remainder is unexplained. This sample comprises roughly 220,000 clones, more than 85% of them detected only once. The ten most abundant clones make up about 3% of the sample. The sequenced sample consisted of peripheral blood. The receptors come from a man aged 60 to 69 with acute or convalescent COVID-19.

This clone was seen only a few times. CDR3 sequence (DNA): TGTGCCAGCAGCTTCGCTAGCGGTACAGATACGCAGTATTTT. Protein product: CASSFASGTDTQYF. The rearrangement links TRBV7-8 to TRBJ2-3, with 7 bases matching TRBD2. V trimming: 3 bases; J trimming: 3 bases; junction bases outside the gene matches: 3. CDR1 is SGHVS, CDR2 FQNEAQ, per germline. The CDR3 loop spans 14 amino acids.

V gene TRBV19 combines with J gene TRBJ1-1, with no clear D. Trimming stripped 3 bases from V and 5 bases from J, with 10 bases between. Germline V gives CDR1 LNHDA, CDR2 SQIVND (reference sequence). The CDR3 spans 13 residues. Written as DNA, the CDR3 is TGTGCCAGTAGTATTGCGCGAGGAACTGAAGCTTTCTTT. It is translated as CASSIARGTEAFF.

In nucleotides, the CDR3 is TGTGCCAGCAGTTTATGGGGAGGCCAGTACTTC. It yields the protein CASSLWGGQYF. This chain joins TRBV28 and TRBJ2-5; possible D gene TRBD2, 6 bases. Per the germline V gene, CDR1 is MDHEN and CDR2 is SYDVKM. The V end was cut by 0 bases, the J end by 10 bases, with 6 bases between. CDR3 length equals 11 residues. The full variable domain, rest sourced from reference TRBV28 and TRBJ2-5, is DVKVTQSSRYLVKRTGEKVFLECVQDMDHENMFWYRQDPGLGLRLIYFSYDVKMKEKGDIPEGYSVSREKKERFSLILESASTNQTSMYLCASSLWGGQYFGPGTRLLVL.

This clone is a singleton in its sample. The genes are TRBV19 and TRBJ2-2; 9 nucleotides agree with TRBD1. CDR3 length: 15 amino acids. Germline V gene data show CDR1 as LNHDA and CDR2 as SQIVND (reference sequence). V was pared by 5 bases and J by 5 bases, with 6 bases of the junction left unmatched. The CDR3 sequence is CASSSTGGETGELFF. The CDR3 DNA reads TGTGCCAGTAGTTCGACAGGGGGTGAGACCGGGGAGCTGTTTTTT.

The chain uses TRBV6-5 and TRBJ2-2; 8 positions match TRBD1. The V gene's germline CDR1 is MNHEY and CDR2 SVGAGI. V shed 2 bases, J shed 5 bases, and the junction held 7 bases outside the gene matches. This CDR3 has 16 amino acids. Written as DNA, the CDR3 is TGTGCCAGCAGTTACCTGGACAGGGCCGGAACCGGGGAGCTGTTTTTT. This gives the protein CASSYLDRAGTGELFF.

For the CDR3, the DNA is TGTGCCAGCAGAGGTAGCGGGGGTGATACCTACGAGCAGTACTTC. Its translation is CASRGSGGDTYEQYF. This sequence joins TRBV28 and TRBJ2-7, with 9 bases lining up with TRBD2. V lost 6 bases and J lost 2; bases outside the gene matches: 8. There are 15 residues in the CDR3. The germline CDR1 and CDR2 sequences are MDHEN and SYDVKM.

V usage is TRBV3-1 (or the pseudogene TRBV3-2) and J usage is TRBJ1-2; 9 bases fit TRBD1. The CDR3 extends over 15 amino acids. Germline lookup yields CDR1 LGHDT and CDR2 YNNKEL (reference sequence). Trimming removed 3 bases from V and 4 bases from J; junction bases left unmatched: 6. The CDR3 region is CASSQTPGQGYGYTF. CDR3 DNA sequence: TGTGCCAGCAGCCAGACTCCGGGACAGGGCTATGGCTACACCTTC.

The chain is built from TRBV24-1 and TRBJ2-7, with D possibly being TRBD2 (6 bases). This CDR3 contains 12 residues. Trimming stripped 5 bases from V and 2 bases from J, with 6 bases between. Germline CDR1 reads KGHDR; CDR2 reads SFDVKD. CDR3: CATSGGTYEQYF. The CDR3 nucleotides are TGTGCCACCAGTGGCGGGACCTACGAGCAGTACTTC.

This chain uses TRBV4-2 with TRBJ2-5; TRBD2 aligns across 8 bases. Germline CDR1 is LGHNA and CDR2 is YNFKEQ. The V segment lost 0 bases and the J segment 7 bases; nucleotides outside the gene matches: 16. The CDR3 runs 18 residues. CDR3 nucleotides: TGTGCCAGCAGCCAAGACGAAGGGTCTAGCGGGCTATTGGGGACCCAGTACTTC. It is translated as CASSQDEGSSGLLGTQYF.

The V gene is TRBV3-1 (or the pseudogene TRBV3-2), the J gene TRBJ1-2; maybe TRBD1 (5 bases). This CDR3 is 15 amino acids long. The germline gives CDR1 LGHDT, CDR2 YNNKEL (reference sequence). The V and J ends lost 4 bases and 6 bases respectively, with 18 bases between them. The CDR3 spells CASSPKGSGYDGYTF. In nucleotides, the CDR3 is TGTGCCAGCAGCCCGAAGGGTTCAGGGTATGATGGCTACACCTTC.

The chain uses TRBV7-2 and TRBJ1-1; 10 positions match TRBD1. The V gene end was trimmed by 6 bases and the J gene end by 4 bases; junction bases not matched to a gene: 14. The CDR3 spans 17 residues. Germline V CDR1 and CDR2: SGHTA, FQGNSA. In nucleotides, the CDR3 is TGTGCCAGCAGGAACGCCGGCCGGGGACAGGGGCGCACTGAAGCTTTCTTT. Translation: CASRNAGRGQGRTEAFF. The full variable domain, completed using reference TRBV7-2 and TRBJ1-1, is GAGVSQSPSNKVTEKGKDVELRCDPISGHTALYWYRQSLGQGLEFLIYFQGNSAPDKSGLPSDRFSAERTGGSVSTLTIQRTQQEDSAVYLCASRNAGRGQGRTEAFFGQGTRLTVV.

Here the CDR3 reads CASSLFDTGLGEQYF. CDR3 bases: TGTGCCAGCAGCTTATTCGACACAGGGCTTGGCGAGCAGTACTTC. The gene calls are TRBV7-9 and TRBJ2-7; maybe TRBD1 (6 bases). Germline assignment: CDR1 SEHNR and CDR2 FQNEAQ (reference sequence). Trimming removed 2 bases at V and 6 bases at J, with 17 bases between. The CDR3 covers 15 residues. Filled out from reference TRBV7-9 and TRBJ2-7, the complete variable domain reads DTGVSQNPRHKITKRGQNVTFRCDPISEHNRLYWYRQTLGQGPEFLTYFQNEAQLEKSRLLSDRFSAERPKGSFSTLEIQRTEQGDSAMYLCASSLFDTGLGEQYFGPGTRLTVT.

The V and J genes are TRBV6-2 or TRBV6-3 and TRBJ2-7; 15 bases match TRBD2. There are 15 residues in the CDR3. From germline, CDR1 is MNHEY and CDR2 SVGEGT. V shed 5 bases and J 4 bases; nucleotides not matched to a gene: 3. The CDR3 spells CASSRTSGGAYEQYF. The CDR3, as DNA: TGTGCCAGCAGTAGGACTAGCGGGGGGGCGTACGAGCAGTACTTC.

The chain links TRBV15 to TRBJ2-3; 10 bases align to TRBD1. Germline CDR1 is LNHNV and CDR2 is YYDKDF (reference sequence). The CDR3 consists of 15 residues. V dropped 6 bases and J dropped 2; count of bases not matched to a gene: 5. The CDR3 DNA reads as TGTGCCACCAGAGTAGGGACAGGGGACACAGATACGCAGTATTTT. Protein sequence: CATRVGTGDTDTQYF.

The chain employs TRBV28 and TRBJ1-4; TRBD1 might be the D (6 bases). Trimming took off 5 bases at V and 8 bases at J, with 18 bases between the two ends. Germline assignment: CDR1 MDHEN and CDR2 SYDVKM. This CDR3 comprises 15 residues. In DNA, the CDR3 is TGTGCCAGCAGTCGAGGGGGGGCGCAGGGGGAAAAACTGTTTTTT. The encoded protein is CASSRGGAQGEKLFF.

The chain links TRBV9 to TRBJ2-7; unclear D gene. The CDR3 runs to 13 residues. The V and J ends lost 0 bases and 6 bases respectively, with 10 bases between them. Germline values: CDR1 SGDLS, CDR2 YYNGEE. The CDR3 spells CASSVGGVREQYF. The CDR3 DNA follows: TGTGCCAGCAGCGTAGGAGGAGTCCGCGAGCAGTACTTC.

This chain connects TRBV6-6 to TRBJ1-3; D gene uncertain. CDR1 is MNHNY, CDR2 SVGAGI, per germline (reference sequence). V was clipped by 5 bases and J by 4 bases, with 21 bases between them. The CDR3 is made up of 17 amino acids. The CDR3 nucleotides read TGTGCCAGCAGTCTGACCGAACCCGCCCCGCGGGGAAACACCATATATTTT. This translates into CASSLTEPAPRGNTIYF.

This chain joins TRBV6-5 and TRBJ2-2; TRBD1 matches 8 bases. The CDR3 loop spans 15 amino acids. CDR1 is MNHEY and CDR2 is SVGAGI in the germline V gene. V gave up 6 bases and J gave up 4 bases; unmatched junction bases: 7. The CDR3 DNA reads TGTGCCAGCAGACTAACAGGGGGTCCCACCGGGGAGCTGTTTTTT. This gives the protein CASRLTGGPTGELFF.

The chain couples TRBV28 to TRBJ1-1; the match to TRBD1 covers 8 bases. V shed 1 base and J 9 bases; nucleotides not matched to a gene: 4. The germline V gene encodes CDR1 MDHEN and CDR2 SYDVKM. There are 13 residues in the CDR3. The CDR3 nucleotides are TGTGCCAGCAGTTTATCCCAGGGGGCGCAAGCTTTCTTT. Its protein is CASSLSQGAQAFF.

The chain combines TRBV7-9 with TRBJ1-4, with D perhaps matching TRBD1 (6 bases). This CDR3 contains 14 residues. Germline lookup yields CDR1 SEHNR and CDR2 FQNEAQ (reference sequence). V dropped 1 base and J dropped 8 bases, with 11 bases sitting between them. CDR3 DNA: TGTGCCAGCAGCTTAGTGGGCAGGGGAGAAAAACTGTTTTTT. Translated: CASSLVGRGEKLFF.

V and J are TRBV15 and TRBJ2-1; D is unclear. The CDR3 has 15 amino acids. Per germline, CDR1 LNHNV and CDR2 YYDKDF (reference sequence). The V end was cut by 0 bases, the J end by 7 bases, with 13 bases between. CDR3 DNA sequence: TGTGCCACCAGCAGAGATGGGCAGCCAAGGAATGAGCAGTTCTTC. Protein product: CATSRDGQPRNEQFF.

The chain joins TRBV6-6 to TRBJ2-7, with 7 nucleotides matching TRBD1. Germline CDR1 reads MNHNY; CDR2 reads SVGAGI (reference sequence). V lost 6 bases, J lost 1 base, and 3 bases stayed unmatched. This CDR3 is 13 amino acids long. The CDR3 coding sequence is TGTGCCAGCAGAAGGGACAGTTCCTACGAGCAGTACTTC. It specifies CASRRDSSYEQYF.

The J gene is TRBJ1-5, the V gene TRBV19; 10 nucleotides line up with TRBD1. J lost 2 bases, V lost 5 bases, and 12 bases had no gene match. There are 18 residues in the CDR3. The germline V gene encodes CDR1 LNHDA and CDR2 SQIVND (reference sequence). The DNA for the CDR3 is TGTGCCAGTAGTTCTATGGTAACCGGGACAGGGGGCAATCAGCCCCAGCATTTT. This codes for CASSSMVTGTGGNQPQHF.

CDR3 region: CASSYGTGGLAEAFF. CDR3 nucleotides: TGTGCCAGCAGTTACGGGACAGGGGGCTTAGCTGAAGCTTTCTTT. The gene calls are TRBV6-5 and TRBJ1-1; 12 bases fit TRBD1. The germline gives CDR1 MNHEY, CDR2 SVGAGI. V lost 2 bases to trimming and J lost 6 bases; unmatched junction nucleotides: 4. The CDR3 consists of 15 residues.